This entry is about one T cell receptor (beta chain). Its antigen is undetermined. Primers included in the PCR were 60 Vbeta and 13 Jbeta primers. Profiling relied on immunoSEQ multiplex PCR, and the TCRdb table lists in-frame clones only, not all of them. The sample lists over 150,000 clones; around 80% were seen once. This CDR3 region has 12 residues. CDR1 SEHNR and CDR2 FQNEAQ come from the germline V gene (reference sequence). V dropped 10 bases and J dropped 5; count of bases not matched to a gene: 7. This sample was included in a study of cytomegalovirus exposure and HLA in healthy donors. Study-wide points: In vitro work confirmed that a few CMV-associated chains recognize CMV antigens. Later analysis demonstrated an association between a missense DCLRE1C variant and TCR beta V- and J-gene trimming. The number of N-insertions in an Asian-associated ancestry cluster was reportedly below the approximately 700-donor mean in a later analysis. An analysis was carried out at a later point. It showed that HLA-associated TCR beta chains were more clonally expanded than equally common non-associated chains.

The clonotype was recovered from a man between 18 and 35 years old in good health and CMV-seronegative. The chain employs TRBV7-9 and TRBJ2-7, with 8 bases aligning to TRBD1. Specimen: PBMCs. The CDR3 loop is CATRQGPDEQYF. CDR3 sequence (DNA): TGTGCCACGCGACAGGGGCCGGACGAGCAGTACTTC.